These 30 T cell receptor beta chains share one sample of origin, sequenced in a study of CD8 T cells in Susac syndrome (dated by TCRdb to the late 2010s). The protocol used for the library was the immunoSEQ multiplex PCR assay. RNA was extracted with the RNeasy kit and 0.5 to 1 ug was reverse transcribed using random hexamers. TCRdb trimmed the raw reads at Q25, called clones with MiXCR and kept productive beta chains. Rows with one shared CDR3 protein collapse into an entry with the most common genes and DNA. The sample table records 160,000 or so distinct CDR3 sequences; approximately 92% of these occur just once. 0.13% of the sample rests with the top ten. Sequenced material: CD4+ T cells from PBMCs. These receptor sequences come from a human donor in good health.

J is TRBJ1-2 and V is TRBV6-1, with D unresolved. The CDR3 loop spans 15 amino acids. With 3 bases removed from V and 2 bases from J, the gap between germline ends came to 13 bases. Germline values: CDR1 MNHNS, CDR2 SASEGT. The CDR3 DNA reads TGTGCCAGCAGTGAGAGATCCAGTGGGAACTATGGCTACACCTTC. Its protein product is CASSERSSGNYGYTF.

CDR3 nucleotides: TGCAGTGCTAGAATCCCGGACAGATTCGATGAGACCCAGTACTTC. It translates to CSARIPDRFDETQYF. The chain carries TRBV20-1 and TRBJ2-5; the D gene is possibly TRBD1 (6 bases). V lost 2 bases to trimming and J lost 5 bases, with 18 bases between them. The CDR3 has 15 amino acids. CDR1 is DFQATT, CDR2 SNEGSKA, per germline (reference sequence).

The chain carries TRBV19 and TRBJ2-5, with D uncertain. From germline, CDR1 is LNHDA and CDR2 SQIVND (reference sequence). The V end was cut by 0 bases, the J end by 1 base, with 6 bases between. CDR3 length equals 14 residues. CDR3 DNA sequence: TGTGCCAGTAGTATAGATTGGACCCAAGAGACCCAGTACTTC. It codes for CASSIDWTQETQYF.

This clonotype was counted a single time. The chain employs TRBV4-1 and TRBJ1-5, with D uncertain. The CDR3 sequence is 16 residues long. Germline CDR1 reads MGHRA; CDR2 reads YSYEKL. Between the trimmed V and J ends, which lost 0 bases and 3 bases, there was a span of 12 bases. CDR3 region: CASSQDHGGFNQPQHF. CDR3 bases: TGCGCCAGCAGCCAAGACCATGGTGGGTTCAATCAGCCCCAGCATTTT.

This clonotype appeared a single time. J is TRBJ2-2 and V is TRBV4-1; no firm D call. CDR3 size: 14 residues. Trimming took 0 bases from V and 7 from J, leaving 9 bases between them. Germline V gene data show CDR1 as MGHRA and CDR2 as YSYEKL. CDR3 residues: CASSQEGYGGELFF. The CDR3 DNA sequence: TGCGCCAGCAGCCAAGAGGGATATGGCGGGGAGCTGTTTTTT.

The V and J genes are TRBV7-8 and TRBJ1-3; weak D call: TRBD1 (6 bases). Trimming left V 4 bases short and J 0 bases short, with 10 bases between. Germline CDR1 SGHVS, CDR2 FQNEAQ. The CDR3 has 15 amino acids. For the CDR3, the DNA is TGTGCCAGCAGCTGGGGGACAACCTCTGGAAACACCATATATTTT. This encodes CASSWGTTSGNTIYF.

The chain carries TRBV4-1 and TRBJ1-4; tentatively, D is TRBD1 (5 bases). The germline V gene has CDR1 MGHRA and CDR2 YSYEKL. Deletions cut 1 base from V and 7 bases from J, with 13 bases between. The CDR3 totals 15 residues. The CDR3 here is CASSQGSGGSEKLFF. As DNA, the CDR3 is TGCGCCAGCAGCCAAGGTTCCGGGGGAAGTGAAAAACTGTTTTTT.

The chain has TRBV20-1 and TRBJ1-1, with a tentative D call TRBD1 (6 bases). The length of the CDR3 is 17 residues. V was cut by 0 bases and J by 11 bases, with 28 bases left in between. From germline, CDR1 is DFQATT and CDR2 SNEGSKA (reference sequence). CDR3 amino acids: CSARDPGAGRALGEAFF. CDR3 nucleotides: TGCAGTGCTAGAGACCCAGGGGCAGGGCGGGCCCTCGGTGAGGCTTTCTTT.

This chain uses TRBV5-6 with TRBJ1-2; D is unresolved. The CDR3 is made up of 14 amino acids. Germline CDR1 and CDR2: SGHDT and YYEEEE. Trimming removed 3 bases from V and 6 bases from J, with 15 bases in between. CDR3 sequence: CASSSSRDPNGYTF. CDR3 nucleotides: TGTGCCAGCAGCTCGTCTCGGGATCCGAATGGCTACACCTTC.

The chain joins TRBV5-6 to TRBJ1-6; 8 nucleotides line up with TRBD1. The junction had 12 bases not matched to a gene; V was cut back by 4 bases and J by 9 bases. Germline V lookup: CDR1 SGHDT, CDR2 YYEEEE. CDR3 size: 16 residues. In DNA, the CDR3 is TGTGCCAGCAGCCCATACCCCGGGACAGGTCCTTCACCCCTCCACTTT. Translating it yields CASSPYPGTGPSPLHF.

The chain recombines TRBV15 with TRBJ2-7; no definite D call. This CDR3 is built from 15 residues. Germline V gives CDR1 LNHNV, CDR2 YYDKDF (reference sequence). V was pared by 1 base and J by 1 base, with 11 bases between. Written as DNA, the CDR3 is TGTGCCACCAGCAGAGTATTTGAAGGTTCCTACGAGCAGTACTTC. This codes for CATSRVFEGSYEQYF.

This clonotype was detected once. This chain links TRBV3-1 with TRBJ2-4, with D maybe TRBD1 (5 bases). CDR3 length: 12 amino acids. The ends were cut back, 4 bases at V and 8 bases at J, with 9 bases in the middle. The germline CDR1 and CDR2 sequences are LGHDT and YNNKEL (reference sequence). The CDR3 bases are TGTGCCAGCAGCCGCCTAGGGGACATTCAGTACTTC. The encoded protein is CASSRLGDIQYF.

The CDR3 spells CASSLADQETQYF. CDR3 coding DNA: TGCGCCAGCAGCTTGGCAGATCAAGAGACCCAGTACTTC. V is TRBV5-1 and J is TRBJ2-5; D gene ambiguous. This CDR3 has 13 residues. The germline V gene has CDR1 SGHRS and CDR2 YFSETQ. V lost 0 bases to trimming and J lost 2 bases, with 5 bases between them.

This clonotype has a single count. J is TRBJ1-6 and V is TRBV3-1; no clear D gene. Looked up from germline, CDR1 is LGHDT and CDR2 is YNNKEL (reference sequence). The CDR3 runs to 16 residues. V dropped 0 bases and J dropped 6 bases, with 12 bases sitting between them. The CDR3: CASSQDRTATNSPLHF. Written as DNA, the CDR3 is TGTGCCAGCAGCCAAGACCGGACGGCCACTAATTCACCCCTCCACTTT.

In DNA form, the CDR3 reads TGTGCCAGCAAGGGGAACGGGGTCGATACGCAGTATTTT. Translating it yields CASKGNGVDTQYF. The V gene is TRBV12-3 or TRBV12-4, the J gene TRBJ2-3, with D possibly called TRBD1 or TRBD2 (5 bases each). The CDR3 spans 13 residues. The germline V and J ends were trimmed by 7 bases and 6 bases, with 14 bases remaining between them.

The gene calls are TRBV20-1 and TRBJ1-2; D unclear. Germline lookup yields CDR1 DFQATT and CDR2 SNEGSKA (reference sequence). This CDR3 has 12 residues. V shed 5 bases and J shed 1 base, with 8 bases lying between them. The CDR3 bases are TGCAGTGCTTCCAGCTTTAACTATGGCTACACCTTC. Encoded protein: CSASSFNYGYTF.

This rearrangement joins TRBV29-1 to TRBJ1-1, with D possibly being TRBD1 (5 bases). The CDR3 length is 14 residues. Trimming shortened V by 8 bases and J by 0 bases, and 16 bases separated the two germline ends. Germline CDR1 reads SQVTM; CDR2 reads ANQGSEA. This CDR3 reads CSHDSRLMNTEAFF. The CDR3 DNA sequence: TGCAGCCATGACAGCCGTTTGATGAACACTGAAGCTTTCTTT.

The CDR3 DNA follows: TGTGCCAGCAGTACCCCCGTTGGAGAGACCCAGTACTTC. Translation gives CASSTPVGETQYF. The chain carries TRBV6-5 and TRBJ2-5; D remains unclear. V was cut by 5 bases and J by 4 bases, with 11 bases left in between. Germline V gives CDR1 MNHEY, CDR2 SVGAGI. This CDR3 is 13 amino acids long.

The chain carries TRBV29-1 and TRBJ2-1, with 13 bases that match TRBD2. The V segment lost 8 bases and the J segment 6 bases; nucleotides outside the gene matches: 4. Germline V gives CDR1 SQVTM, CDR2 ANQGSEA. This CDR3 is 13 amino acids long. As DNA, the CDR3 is TGCAGCCTTCGGACTAGCGGGGGCAATGAGCAGTTCTTC. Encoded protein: CSLRTSGGNEQFF.

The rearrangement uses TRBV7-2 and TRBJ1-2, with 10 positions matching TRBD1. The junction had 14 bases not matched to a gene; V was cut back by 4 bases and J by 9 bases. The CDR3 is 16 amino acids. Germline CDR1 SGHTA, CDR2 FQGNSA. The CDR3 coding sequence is TGTGCCAGCAGCTCCTACCCCGTCCCGGGACAGGGGAGCTACACCTTC. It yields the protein CASSSYPVPGQGSYTF.

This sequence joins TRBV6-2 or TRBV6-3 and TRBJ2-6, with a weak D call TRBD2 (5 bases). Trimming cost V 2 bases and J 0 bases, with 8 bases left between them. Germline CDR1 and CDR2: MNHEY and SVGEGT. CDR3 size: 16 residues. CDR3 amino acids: CASSYDAGSGANVLTF. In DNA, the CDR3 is TGTGCCAGCAGTTACGATGCGGGCTCTGGGGCCAACGTCCTGACTTTC.

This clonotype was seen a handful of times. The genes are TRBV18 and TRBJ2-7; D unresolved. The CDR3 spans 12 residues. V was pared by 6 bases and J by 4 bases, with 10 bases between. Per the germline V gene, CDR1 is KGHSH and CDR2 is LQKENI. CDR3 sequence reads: CASSPETYEQYF. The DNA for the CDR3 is TGTGCCAGCTCTCCTGAAACGTACGAGCAGTACTTC.

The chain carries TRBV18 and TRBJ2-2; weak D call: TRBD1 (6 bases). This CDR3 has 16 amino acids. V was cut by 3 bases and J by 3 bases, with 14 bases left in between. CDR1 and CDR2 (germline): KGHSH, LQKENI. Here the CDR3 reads CASSPDSPGHTGELFF. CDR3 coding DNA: TGTGCCAGCTCACCGGACAGTCCGGGGCACACCGGGGAGCTGTTTTTT.

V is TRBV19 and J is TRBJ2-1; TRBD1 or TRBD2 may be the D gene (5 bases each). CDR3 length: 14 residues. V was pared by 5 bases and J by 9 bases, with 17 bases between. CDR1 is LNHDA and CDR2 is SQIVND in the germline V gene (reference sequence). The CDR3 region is CASSPLLGVGEQFF. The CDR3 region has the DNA TGTGCCAGTAGTCCCCTACTGGGGGTTGGTGAGCAGTTCTTC. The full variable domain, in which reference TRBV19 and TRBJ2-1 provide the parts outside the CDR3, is DGGITQSPKYLFRKEGQNVTLSCEQNLNHDAMYWYRQDPGQGLRLIYYSQIVNDFQKGDIAEGYSVSREKKESFPLTVTSAQKNPTAFYLCASSPLLGVGEQFFGPGTRLTVL.

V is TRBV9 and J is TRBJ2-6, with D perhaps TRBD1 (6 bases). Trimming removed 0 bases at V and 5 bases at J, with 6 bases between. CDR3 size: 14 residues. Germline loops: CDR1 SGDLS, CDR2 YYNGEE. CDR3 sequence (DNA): TGTGCCAGCAGCGTAGGGGACAGGGCCAACGTCCTGACTTTC. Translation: CASSVGDRANVLTF.

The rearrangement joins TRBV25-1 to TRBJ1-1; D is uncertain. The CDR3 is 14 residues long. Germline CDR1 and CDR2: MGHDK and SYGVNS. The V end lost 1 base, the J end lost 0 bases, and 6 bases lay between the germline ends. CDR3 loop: CASSELHLNTEAFF. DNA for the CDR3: TGTGCCAGCAGTGAATTGCACCTGAACACTGAAGCTTTCTTT. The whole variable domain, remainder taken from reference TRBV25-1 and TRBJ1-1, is EADIYQTPRYLVIGTGKKITLECSQTMGHDKMYWYQQDPGMELHLIHYSYGVNSTEKGDLSSESTVSRIRTEHFPLTLESARPSHTSQYLCASSELHLNTEAFFGQGTRLTVV.

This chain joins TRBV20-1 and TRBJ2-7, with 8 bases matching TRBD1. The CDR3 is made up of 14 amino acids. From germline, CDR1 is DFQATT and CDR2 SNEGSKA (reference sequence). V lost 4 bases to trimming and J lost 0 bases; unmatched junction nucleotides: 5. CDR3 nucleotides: TGCAGTGCTACCCGACAGGGGACCTCCTACGAGCAGTACTTC. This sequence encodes CSATRQGTSYEQYF.

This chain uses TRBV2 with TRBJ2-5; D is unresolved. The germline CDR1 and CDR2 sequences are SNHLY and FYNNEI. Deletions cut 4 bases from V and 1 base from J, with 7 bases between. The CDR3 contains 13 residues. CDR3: CASSGTSQETQYF. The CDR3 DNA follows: TGTGCCAGCAGTGGTACCAGCCAAGAGACCCAGTACTTC. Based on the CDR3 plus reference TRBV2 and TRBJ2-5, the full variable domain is EPEVTQTPSHQVTQMGQEVILRCVPISNHLYFYWYRQILGQKVEFLVSFYNNEISEKSEIFDDQFSVERPDGSNFTLKIRSTKLEDSAMYFCASSGTSQETQYFGPGTRLLVL.

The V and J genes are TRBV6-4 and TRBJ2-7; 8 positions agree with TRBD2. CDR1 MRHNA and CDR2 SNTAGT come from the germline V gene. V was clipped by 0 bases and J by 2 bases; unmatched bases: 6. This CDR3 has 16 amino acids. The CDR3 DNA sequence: TGTGCCAGCAGTGACTCCCTACTAGCGGCCACCTACGAGCAGTACTTC. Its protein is CASSDSLLAATYEQYF.

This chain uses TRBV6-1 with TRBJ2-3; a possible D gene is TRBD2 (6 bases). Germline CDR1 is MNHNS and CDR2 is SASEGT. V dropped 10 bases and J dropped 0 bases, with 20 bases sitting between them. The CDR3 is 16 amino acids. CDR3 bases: TGTGCCACCCAAAGGGCTGGCGGGGCTAGCACAGATACGCAGTATTTT. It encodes CATQRAGGASTDTQYF.